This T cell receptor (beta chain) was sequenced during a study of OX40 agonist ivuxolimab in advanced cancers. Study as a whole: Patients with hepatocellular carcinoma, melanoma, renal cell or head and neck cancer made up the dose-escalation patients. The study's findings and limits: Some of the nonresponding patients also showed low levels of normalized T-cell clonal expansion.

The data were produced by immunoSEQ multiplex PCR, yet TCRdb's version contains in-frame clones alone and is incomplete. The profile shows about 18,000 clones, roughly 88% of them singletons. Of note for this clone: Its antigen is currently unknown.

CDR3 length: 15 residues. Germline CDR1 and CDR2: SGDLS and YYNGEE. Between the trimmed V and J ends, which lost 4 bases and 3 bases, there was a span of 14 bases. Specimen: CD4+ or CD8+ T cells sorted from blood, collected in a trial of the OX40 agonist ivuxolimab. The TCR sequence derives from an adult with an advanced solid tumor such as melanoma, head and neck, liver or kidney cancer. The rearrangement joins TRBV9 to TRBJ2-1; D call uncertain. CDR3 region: CASSPIEALYNEQFF. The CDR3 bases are TGTGCCAGCAGCCCGATAGAAGCGCTCTACAATGAGCAGTTCTTC. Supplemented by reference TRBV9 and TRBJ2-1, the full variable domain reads DSGVTQTPKHLITATGQRVTLRCSPRSGDLSVYWYQQSLDQGLQFLIQYYNGEERAKGNILERFSAQQFPDLHSELNLSSLELGDSALYFCASSPIEALYNEQFFGPGTRLTVL.